This T cell receptor (beta chain) was obtained from a study of cytomegalovirus exposure and HLA in healthy donors (TCRdb year 2017). Turning to the overall study: In an earlier analysis of approximately 640 of the donors, roughly 300 Gb of sequence data and 117 million unique TCR beta sequences from about 179 million T cells were reported. An early release covering 500 to 750 HLA-typed donors comprised about 320 gigabases of sequencing data and 85 million or so unique TCR sequences. Of the roughly 410 genotyped donors, 81% were placed in the genetic ancestry cluster associated with self-reported Caucasian donors. The study aimed to test whether signatures of past pathogen exposure could be identified by cataloging public T cell receptors. The study profiled the T cell repertoires of 550 to 700 subjects by immunosequencing and related them to cytomegalovirus serostatus. Along with the 666-subject first cohort, a separate validation cohort of about 110 different subjects was used. The study combined high-throughput TCR immunosequencing, statistical association of individual TCRs with disease status, and machine learning to predict cytomegalovirus infection status. To study patterns of TCR occurrence, a later analysis re-analyzed previously published TCR beta repertoires from just over 650 donors and added high-resolution HLA genotyping. Rather than using new phenotypic data, the later analysis identified candidate immune exposures from TCR beta sequences and from how often those sequences occurred across donors. An earlier analysis of around 580 of the donors used high-throughput TCR beta sequencing to judge whether each TCR beta V gene segment behaved as functional or pseudogenic. Donor age, sex, ethnicity and CMV serostatus were compiled together with the repertoire data. In a later genetic analysis, genome-wide SNP genotypes for about three fifths of the roughly 670 donors were used, and that subset was treated as a discovery cohort. All discovery cohort repertoires had been generated on a single sequencing platform. Class I and class II HLA loci were covered by the typing at four-digit resolution. Typing coverage differed by locus: A, B, C, DRB1 and DQB1 were typed in roughly 620-630 donors, DQA1 in 522, DPA1 in 600 to 610, and DPB1 in 400 to 490. Roughly five DR-DQ haplotypes were treated as single units for association and clustering because of strong linkage in the cohort. On average, around 240,000 unique TCR beta nucleotide sequences were sequenced per donor among roughly 430 genotyped donors of the cohort, with about 19% of those sequences being non-productive.

The receptor library was made with the immunoSEQ multiplex PCR assay. For the multiplex PCR, a mixture combining 60 forward primers for TCR Vbeta segments and 13 reverse primers for TCR Jbeta segments was used. The CDR3 region of rearranged TCR beta genes was amplified from genomic DNA by a multiplex PCR assay. The amplified TCR beta libraries were sequenced on the Illumina HiSeq System as 87-base-pair reads. The paper's data handling went like this. In a later analysis, around 80 million unique TCR beta chains were counted across the 666 repertoires, and about 10 million of these chains were shared by at least two donors. A nearest-neighbor algorithm error-corrected the raw reads and collapsed the reads into unique sequences, merging closely related sequences to remove PCR and sequencing errors. To assign V, D and J gene segments, CDR3 sequences were aligned to IMGT reference sequences. For a sequence to be retained, a match of at least six nucleotides was required to both a V gene segment and a J gene segment. A rearrangement counted as productive if the CDR3 had no stop codons and remained in frame with V and J, and every other rearrangement counted as non-productive. CDR3 was defined by IMGT convention, running from the second conserved V-encoded cysteine to the conserved J-encoded phenylalanine. The earlier analysis of a few hundred of the donors excluded any sequence lacking an unambiguous match to a single V gene segment. An earlier analysis of some 610 of the donors called V segments functional above 56.7% productive rearrangements and segregating when the between-donor standard deviation exceeded 5%. A statistical classification framework was built to diagnose cytomegalovirus status from the catalog of TCR beta chain sequences. In a later analysis, V and J genes were assigned by comparing TCR nucleotide sequences against IMGT/GENE-DB human TR gene sequences. In a later analysis, CDR3 sequences and most-parsimonious VDJ recombination scenarios were assigned using the TCRdist pipeline. In a later analysis, each TCR beta chain was defined by its CDR3 amino acid sequence together with its V-gene family, and reads lacking a unique V-gene family were excluded. To address suspected cross-contamination and a sequencing artifact, a later analysis removed 592 highly shared, low-generation-probability nucleotide sequences. In a later analysis, a clonal expansion index for each public chain was calculated from normalized within-repertoire ranks of inferred template counts. A later analysis computed generation probabilities with a VDJ recombination model fitted to out-of-frame rearrangements, and checked the results against IGoR. In a later analysis, hypergeometric tests were used to score TCR-TCR, TCR-HLA and TCR-CMV co-occurrence, with a repertoire-size bias correction applied to TCR pairs. A later analysis estimated false discovery rates by permuting HLA or CMV assignments 20 times. In a later analysis, co-occurring TCRs were grouped using DBSCAN, and TCRdist sequence similarity was added for clustering within HLA-allele-positive subsets. Co-occurrence clustering excluded repertoires with fewer than 30,000 or more than 120,000 public chains, plus five with anomalous nucleotide sharing. TCRdb limited this immuneACCESS table to in-frame rearrangements with V and J called. A share of clones is missing; checked studies link under half to unresolved V genes, and the rest is unexplained. The DNA gave D and trimming, while V, J and clone size come from that table. The sample has 200,000 to 250,000 clones on record, around 76% of them singletons. The ten largest account for roughly 0.62% of the sample.

As to this clone: Its antigen remains unidentified. Base qualities are not recorded, but no much larger clone differs from it by a single base.

Trimming accounts for 4 bases at V and 5 bases at J, while the number of junction bases matched to no gene is 7. As encoded in the germline V gene (reference sequence), CDR1 is GTSNPN while CDR2 is SVGIG. The CDR3 sequence holds 14 residues, the cysteine and phenylalanine included. Only the CDR3 region is kept as DNA, spanning 42 bases read in frame from base 1. Broad study findings and their caveats: About 15 rarely observed V segments, including chromosome 9 orphons, were excluded from the earlier analysis of 550 to 700 of the donors because counts were too low. Broadly in line with IMGT annotations, most TCR beta V segments showed up in productive rearrangements about 87% or about 30% of the time in an earlier analysis of roughly 590 of the donors. The 87-base-pair reads could not distinguish some IMGT-functional V segments, including TRBV6-2 and TRBV6-3, so those segments were excluded. The presence/absence analyses assumed that sequencing depth was roughly uniform across donors, and that assumption may not be true. In a later genetic analysis, fewer N-insertions in productive TCRs were reported among donors in an Asian-associated ancestry cluster than the roughly 700-donor mean. This cohort had only TCR beta chains sequenced, and the lack of alpha or paired-chain data limited which features could be detected. A later analysis found that HLA-associated TCR beta chains were more clonally expanded and had lower generation probabilities than equally common non-associated chains. It was suggested by the authors that the approach could potentially be generalized to other disease states and immunological phenotypes. Across donors, most TCR sequences were observed very rarely, whereas some public TCRs were present in many individuals. A group of highly shared sequence variants was considered likely to be a technical artifact of the sequencing pipeline. A later analysis found that TCR association rates varied across HLA loci, with DRB1 alleles showing the most associated TCRs and HLA-C alleles the fewest. Because some donors lacked HLA typing at each locus, the association tests relied only on the typed subset. At a false discovery rate of 0.05, a later analysis linked some 18,000 TCR beta sequences to specific HLA alleles. A later analysis found that most CMV-associated TCR beta chains appeared HLA-restricted, with HLA associations seemingly driven largely by CMV exposure. A later genetic analysis associated a missense DCLRE1C variant with V-gene and J-gene trimming of TCR beta chains, and an independent cohort replicated the association. The study listed over 150 TCR beta chains as associated with cytomegalovirus. Linkage disequilibrium might explain the correlated functional status among segregating V segments, but an unknown experimental factor could not be ruled out. When HLA alleles, especially DR and DQ, strongly co-occurred, attributing TCR associations to individual alleles was difficult. A further reported finding was that TCR beta sequences accurately predicted the HLA-A and HLA-B alleles for most subjects in the first cohort. According to a later analysis, parvovirus B19, influenza, CMV and Epstein-Barr virus appeared linked to several top co-occurrence clusters. In vitro tests confirmed that a few of the cytomegalovirus-associated TCR beta chains recognize cytomegalovirus antigens. The classifier was reported to diagnose cytomegalovirus status with high specificity and sensitivity in both the original cohort and the validation cohort. Immune exposure information for the cohort was limited to CMV serostatus.

The cohort consisted of 600 or so healthy bone marrow donors. All cohort members were sampled while nominally healthy, although unrecorded immune exposures were likely present. The donor was CMV seronegative and belonged to the group of 350 to 400 seronegative cohort members. Every donor gave a peripheral blood sample, and the peripheral blood mononuclear cells from that sample were used for TCR beta sequencing. Genomic DNA was extracted from the blood cell samples with the Qiagen DNeasy Blood Extraction Kit. The sequencing input was PBMCs. This receptor was identified in a man aged 18 to 30 in good health and CMV-seronegative. The chain employs TRBV30 and TRBJ1-5, and 8 junctional nucleotides match TRBD1. The DNA is as follows: TGTGCCTGGACTCATGGACAGGGTGATCAGCCCCAGCATTTT. Translation gives CAWTHGQGDQPQHF.